The entry that follows covers one TCR beta chain sequence. Residents of 20 to 25 US areas, aged roughly 18 to 95 years, made up the participants. Clinical histories supplied by participants themselves formed the basis of cohort assignment. This entry is derived from a study of blood T cell repertoires in COVID-19. Measured with immunoSEQ multiplex PCR; TCRdb has only the in-frame clones, and not every one. The repertoire holds some 200,000 clones, with 82% as singletons. The CDR3 covers 16 residues. V dropped 1 base and J dropped 2; count of bases not matched to a gene: 4. Germline V lookup: CDR1 SGHDN, CDR2 FVKESK.

J is TRBJ2-5 and V is TRBV14, with 10 bases aligning to TRBD2. The source of this sequence is a woman aged 55-70 years with acute COVID-19. Specimen: PBMCs or T cells enriched from blood (not recorded which). The CDR3 loop reads CASSQGLAGEQETQYF. CDR3 bases: TGTGCCAGCAGCCAAGGGCTAGCGGGGGAACAAGAGACCCAGTACTTC.